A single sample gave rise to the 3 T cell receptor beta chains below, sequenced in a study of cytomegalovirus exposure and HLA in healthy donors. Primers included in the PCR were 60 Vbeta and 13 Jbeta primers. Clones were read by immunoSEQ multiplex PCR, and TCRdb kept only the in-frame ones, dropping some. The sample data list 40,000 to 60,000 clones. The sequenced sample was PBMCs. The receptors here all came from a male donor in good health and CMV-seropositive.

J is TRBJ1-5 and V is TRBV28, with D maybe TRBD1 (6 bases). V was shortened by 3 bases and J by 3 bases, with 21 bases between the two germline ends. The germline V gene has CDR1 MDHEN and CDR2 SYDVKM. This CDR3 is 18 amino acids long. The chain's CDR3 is CASSFYGRGADPNQPQHF. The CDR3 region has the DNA TGTGCCAGCAGTTTCTACGGACGGGGGGCTGACCCCAATCAGCCCCAGCATTTT.

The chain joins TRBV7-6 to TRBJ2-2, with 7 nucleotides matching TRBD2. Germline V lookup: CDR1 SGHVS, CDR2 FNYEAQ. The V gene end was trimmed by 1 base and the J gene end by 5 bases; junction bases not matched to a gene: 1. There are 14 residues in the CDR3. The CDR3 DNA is TGTGCCAGCAGCTTAGGGGGGGGTACCGGGGAGCTGTTTTTT. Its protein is CASSLGGGTGELFF.

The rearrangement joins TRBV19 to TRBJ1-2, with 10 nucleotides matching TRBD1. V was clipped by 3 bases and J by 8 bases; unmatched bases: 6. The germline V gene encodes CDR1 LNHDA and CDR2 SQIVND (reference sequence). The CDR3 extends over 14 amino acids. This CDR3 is CASSIPGQGSGYTF. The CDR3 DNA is TGTGCCAGTAGTATCCCGGGACAGGGGTCGGGCTACACCTTC.